The 20 T cell receptor beta chains below were found in one sample sequenced in a study of low-dose radiotherapy and immunotherapy resistance in tumors. Covering alpha and beta chains, TRAV- and TRBV-specific primers were used for the first-strand cDNA. The authors ran 20 PCR cycles to amplify TCRs with a constant-region primer and V-primer adapter. TCRdb fed the reads into MiXCR, producing one record per CDR3 protein. The data hold some 16,000 distinct CDR3 sequences, with about 73% observed a single time. The receptor set was obtained from a human donor with advanced metastatic prostate, ovarian, gallbladder or colorectal cancer (not recorded which). This table probably holds off-target reads from a library built for another chain.

This clonotype was seen more than once but under ten times. The chain joins TRBV19 to TRBJ2-1; possibly TRBD2 for D (5 bases). Trimming left V 7 bases short and J 10 bases short, with 20 bases between. Germline V CDR1 and CDR2: LNHDA, SQIVND (reference sequence). CDR3 length equals 14 residues. CDR3 loop: CASTLLASGGEQFF. CDR3 bases: TGTGCCAGTACCCTCCTCGCCTCGGGCGGGGAGCAGTTCTTC.

This rearrangement joins TRBV12-3 or TRBV12-4 to TRBJ2-7, with 7 positions matching TRBD2. The CDR3 totals 15 residues. The trim removed 5 bases at V and 2 bases at J, leaving 9 bases unmatched. CDR3 coding DNA: TGTGCCAGCAGTGGAACACGGGGGGTGACCTACGAGCAGTACTTC. Protein product: CASSGTRGVTYEQYF.

Comment on this clonotype: The germline gene is not matched at one end of the junction; a read error may be the cause. The chain links TRBV5-3 to TRBJ2-1, with no clear D. TRBV5-3 is an open reading frame, and its role is uncertain. The CDR3 length is 11 residues. CDR3 DNA: TGTGCCAGCAGCTTCCACAATGAGCAGTTCTTC. Its translation: CASSFHNEQFF.

This clonotype was picked up a small number of times. The chain couples TRBV29-1 to TRBJ1-5; 8 bases fit TRBD1. The germline gives CDR1 SQVTM, CDR2 ANQGSEA. Germline trimming cut 6 bases from V and 1 base from J; bases unmatched to any gene: 5. The CDR3 extends over 14 amino acids. The CDR3 here is CSVSGGVSNQPQHF. CDR3 bases: TGCAGCGTGTCAGGGGGCGTAAGCAATCAGCCCCAGCATTTT.

This clonotype appeared a single time. The genes are TRBV5-1 and TRBJ1-1, with 11 bases matching TRBD1. From germline, CDR1 is SGHRS and CDR2 YFSETQ. The CDR3 has 14 amino acids. The V segment lost 3 bases and the J segment 4 bases; nucleotides outside the gene matches: 2. Here the CDR3 reads CASSWGQGGTEAFF. DNA for the CDR3: TGCGCCAGCAGCTGGGGACAGGGGGGCACTGAAGCTTTCTTT.

This clonotype was detected a few times. The rearrangement joins TRBV6-2 or TRBV6-3 to TRBJ2-7; 11 bases fit TRBD1. Germline V gene sequence: CDR1 MNHEY, CDR2 SVGEGT. This CDR3 spans 15 amino acids. Losses at the gene ends were 6 bases for V and 3 bases for J; bases not matched to a gene: 7. CDR3 DNA: TGTGCCAGCAGGGCCGGACAGGGGGCCTTCTACGAGCAGTACTTC. Amino acid sequence: CASRAGQGAFYEQYF.

The table lists this clonotype with a count of one. The final CDR3 position lacks the conserved phenylalanine or tryptophan, pointing to a likely read error. The V call is TRBV6-6, the J call TRBJ2-7, with 11 bases identical to TRBD1. The CDR3 extends over 14 amino acids. The V gene end was trimmed by 5 bases and the J gene end by 9 bases; junction bases not matched to a gene: 9. CDR1 is MNHNY, CDR2 SVGAGI, per germline (reference sequence). In DNA, the CDR3 is TGTGCCAGCAGTAACGGACAGGGGGCGGTCGTGCAGTACCTC. Protein product: CASSNGQGAVVQYL.

The chain uses TRBV5-1 and TRBJ2-7; 7 nucleotides agree with TRBD1. With V trimmed by 4 bases and J by 4 bases, 8 bases remained unmatched. The CDR3 totals 14 residues. Germline CDR1 and CDR2: SGHRS and YFSETQ. This CDR3 is CASSPPGQSYEQYF. The DNA for the CDR3 is TGCGCCAGCAGCCCTCCGGGACAGTCTTACGAGCAGTACTTC.

The chain uses TRBV2 and TRBJ2-7; no clear D gene. The V gene lost 6 bases and the J gene lost 2 bases, with 14 bases spanning the gap. The CDR3 has 14 amino acids. Per germline, CDR1 SNHLY and CDR2 FYNNEI. The CDR3 spells CASRSQVAPYEQYF. The CDR3 nucleotides read TGTGCCAGCAGGTCCCAGGTTGCTCCCTACGAGCAGTACTTC.

The chain recombines TRBV12-3 or TRBV12-4 with TRBJ2-2, with D perhaps matching TRBD1 (5 bases). The CDR3 is 15 residues long. V was shortened by 6 bases and J by 6 bases, with 17 bases between the two germline ends. CDR3 bases: TGTGCCAGCAGGTACTCCGGACAAAGAGCCGGGGAGCTGTTTTTT. Translating gives CASRYSGQRAGELFF.

This clonotype is classed as large. This chain links TRBV2 with TRBJ2-3; 10 bases are shared with TRBD2. The CDR3 extends over 14 amino acids. V lost 4 bases and J lost 7; bases outside the gene matches: 5. Germline CDR1 and CDR2: SNHLY and FYNNEI. CDR3: CASSGSSGGNTQYF. CDR3 sequence (DNA): TGTGCCAGCAGTGGAAGTAGCGGGGGGAATACGCAGTATTTT.

This clonotype was seen a single time. The chain links TRBV28 to TRBJ2-5; 7 bases are a match to TRBD1. The V segment lost 5 bases and the J segment 5 bases; nucleotides outside the gene matches: 14. The V gene's germline CDR1 is MDHEN and CDR2 SYDVKM. The CDR3 totals 16 residues. The DNA of the CDR3 is TGTGCCAGCAGTCATAGTCGACAGGGAATAGGGGAGACCCAGTACTTC. Protein sequence: CASSHSRQGIGETQYF.

The chain links TRBV5-1 to TRBJ1-1; D is uncertain. The germline gives CDR1 SGHRS, CDR2 YFSETQ. V shed 4 bases and J shed 2 bases, with 12 bases lying between them. This CDR3 contains 14 residues. CDR3 amino acids: CASSLDTANTEAFF. CDR3 nucleotide sequence: TGCGCCAGCAGCCTTGACACGGCCAACACTGAAGCTTTCTTT.

The V call is TRBV7-9, the J call TRBJ1-5; tentatively, D is TRBD1 (6 bases). The length of the CDR3 is 16 residues. Germline V gene lookup returns CDR1 SEHNR and CDR2 FQNEAQ (reference sequence). V lost 5 bases, J lost 5 bases, and 19 bases lay in between. This chain's CDR3 is CASSVDLGASHQPQHF. The CDR3 bases are TGTGCCAGCAGCGTGGATTTGGGGGCCTCGCATCAGCCCCAGCATTTT.

The gene calls are TRBV29-1 and TRBJ1-1; D is undetermined. The ends were cut back, 7 bases at V and 4 bases at J, with 16 bases in the middle. The CDR3 covers 13 residues. Germline CDR1 SQVTM, CDR2 ANQGSEA. This CDR3 reads CSGHREATTEAFF. The CDR3, as DNA: TGCAGCGGCCACCGCGAGGCGACCACTGAAGCTTTCTTT.

V usage is TRBV5-4 and J usage is TRBJ2-3; D remains ambiguous. Germline values: CDR1 SGHNT, CDR2 YYREEE (reference sequence). This CDR3 comprises 16 residues. V was shortened by 0 bases and J by 1 base, with 12 bases between the two germline ends. In nucleotides, the CDR3 is TGTGCCAGCAGCTTGGCCGGGCCTAAGGGCACAGATACGCAGTATTTT. Translated, it gives CASSLAGPKGTDTQYF. The complete variable domain, with remaining parts taken from reference TRBV5-4 and TRBJ2-3, reads ETGVTQSPTHLIKTRGQQVTLRCSSQSGHNTVSWYQQALGQGPQFIFQYYREEENGRGNFPPRFSGLQFPNYSSELNVNALELDDSALYLCASSLAGPKGTDTQYFGPGTRLTVL.

A few counts support this clonotype. The genes are TRBV4-1 and TRBJ2-7; 10 nucleotides line up with TRBD2. The junction had 15 bases not matched to a gene; V was cut back by 4 bases and J by 6 bases. Germline V gene sequence: CDR1 MGHRA, CDR2 YSYEKL. The CDR3 loop spans 17 amino acids. The CDR3 coding sequence is TGCGCCAGCAGCCCCCTACCCGGGACTAGCGAAGCAAGCGAGCAGTACTTC. Encoded protein: CASSPLPGTSEASEQYF.

The chain combines TRBV9 with TRBJ2-7; 9 bases are a match to TRBD2. V dropped 2 bases and J dropped 6; count of bases not matched to a gene: 9. The CDR3 extends over 15 amino acids. CDR1 and CDR2 from the germline V gene are SGDLS and YYNGEE. The CDR3 sequence: CASSVDSGRTREQYF. The CDR3 nucleotides read TGTGCCAGCAGCGTCGACAGCGGGAGGACTCGCGAGCAGTACTTC.

The chain combines TRBV6-8 with TRBJ2-1, with 11 bases fitting TRBD2. J gave up 9 bases and V 7 bases, and 8 bases lay outside the gene matches. This CDR3 spans 14 amino acids. Germline CDR1 and CDR2: MNHGY and SAAAGT. CDR3 in amino acids: CASINSGRAVEQFF. The DNA of the CDR3 is TGTGCCAGCATTAATAGCGGGAGGGCGGTTGAGCAGTTCTTC.

V gene TRBV20-1 combines with J gene TRBJ2-2; D is undetermined. The germline V gene encodes CDR1 DFQATT and CDR2 SNEGSKA (reference sequence). The CDR3 covers 12 residues. The V end lost 2 bases, the J end lost 9 bases, and 10 bases lay between the germline ends. This CDR3 reads CSARSPRRELFF. CDR3 bases: TGCAGTGCTAGAAGCCCCCGTCGGGAGCTGTTTTTT.